These 17 T cell receptor beta chains were all obtained from the same sample, sequenced in a study of beta chain features in type 1 diabetes. Study-level points and caveats: Moderately but significantly shorter TCRB CDR3s were found in Type 1 diabetes patients in all four CD4+ subsets.

Every bit of the isolated RNA underwent reverse transcription, so sequencing read expressed TCRB transcripts. Generated by immunoSEQ multiplex PCR, the TCRdb table keeps only in-frame clones and is missing some. The top ten hold about 0.57% of the sample, which has 85,000 to 110,000 clones, 28% seen once. For these receptors, no antigen is known. Material for sequencing was central memory CD4+ T cells from blood. The source of these receptors is a woman between 18 and 30 years old with type 1 diabetes.

The genes are TRBV5-1 and TRBJ1-1, with 7 bases aligning to TRBD1. CDR1 SGHRS and CDR2 YFSETQ come from the germline V gene. Trimming removed 2 bases from V and 4 bases from J; junction bases left unmatched: 2. The CDR3 totals 13 residues. Here the CDR3 reads CASSFTGVTEAFF. CDR3 DNA: TGCGCCAGCAGCTTCACAGGGGTCACTGAAGCTTTCTTT.

CDR3 sequence (DNA): TGCGCCAGCAGCCTCGGGAGGGCCTTTCAGGAGACCCAGTACTTC. Translated, it gives CASSLGRAFQETQYF. The V gene is TRBV5-1, the J gene TRBJ2-5, with TRBD2 identical over 8 bases. CDR1 is SGHRS and CDR2 is YFSETQ in the germline V gene. The CDR3 extends over 15 amino acids. V was clipped by 4 bases and J by 5 bases; unmatched bases: 10.

CDR3: CASSLAGPSTEAFF. CDR3 in DNA: TGTGCCAGCAGCTTGGCCGGTCCTAGCACTGAAGCTTTCTTT. J is TRBJ1-1 and V is TRBV5-4; D is unclear. Germline V gives CDR1 SGHNT, CDR2 YYREEE (reference sequence). This CDR3 region has 14 residues. Trimming took off 0 bases at V and 4 bases at J, with 10 bases between the two ends.

The V and J genes are TRBV28 and TRBJ2-6; D perhaps matches TRBD2 (5 bases). V lost 6 bases, J lost 0 bases, and 9 bases lay in between. Germline CDR1 is MDHEN and CDR2 is SYDVKM. The CDR3 sequence is 15 residues long. In nucleotides, the CDR3 is TGTGCCAGCAGCAACAGCGGCTCTGGGGCCAACGTCCTGACTTTC. This encodes CASSNSGSGANVLTF. The full variable domain, with the rest looked up from reference TRBV28 and TRBJ2-6, is DVKVTQSSRYLVKRTGEKVFLECVQDMDHENMFWYRQDPGLGLRLIYFSYDVKMKEKGDIPEGYSVSREKKERFSLILESASTNQTSMYLCASSNSGSGANVLTFGAGSRLTVL.

The genes are TRBV9 and TRBJ2-3, with no clear D. CDR1 is SGDLS and CDR2 is YYNGEE in the germline V gene. V lost 0 bases, J lost 1 base, and 12 bases lay in between. The CDR3 contains 16 residues. CDR3 sequence reads: CASSVVLKAGTDTQYF. The CDR3 coding sequence is TGTGCCAGCAGCGTAGTCCTGAAGGCGGGCACAGATACGCAGTATTTT.

This clone was recorded a few times. The CDR3 region has the DNA TGTGCCAGCAGCTTAGGAGGTTCCAAGAACACTGAAGCTTTCTTT. Its translation is CASSLGGSKNTEAFF. This chain uses TRBV7-8 with TRBJ1-1, with D uncertain. Deletions cut 1 base from V and 1 base from J, with 10 bases between. Germline CDR1 is SGHVS and CDR2 is FQNEAQ. The CDR3 is 15 amino acids.

This clone occurred a few times. The gene calls are TRBV28 and TRBJ2-1, with 12 bases that match TRBD2. CDR1 MDHEN and CDR2 SYDVKM come from the germline V gene. V was pared by 5 bases and J by 12 bases, with 8 bases of the junction left unmatched. This CDR3 spans 14 amino acids. The CDR3: CASSLGGLAGMQFF. The CDR3 DNA sequence: TGTGCCAGCAGTCTTGGGGGACTAGCGGGTATGCAGTTCTTC. Full variable domain (rest looked up from reference TRBV28 and TRBJ2-1): DVKVTQSSRYLVKRTGEKVFLECVQDMDHENMFWYRQDPGLGLRLIYFSYDVKMKEKGDIPEGYSVSREKKERFSLILESASTNQTSMYLCASSLGGLAGMQFFGPGTRLTVL.

This rearrangement joins TRBV7-9 to TRBJ2-3, with 7 positions matching TRBD2. This CDR3 region has 14 residues. The germline V gene has CDR1 SEHNR and CDR2 FQNEAQ (reference sequence). The J segment lost 0 bases and the V segment lost 7 bases, leaving 4 bases of the junction unmatched. In DNA form, the CDR3 reads TGTGCCAGCATGGGAGGGCGGAGCACAGATACGCAGTATTTT. Amino acid sequence: CASMGGRSTDTQYF.

The genes are TRBV6-1 and TRBJ1-5, with 9 bases fitting TRBD1. V shed 5 bases and J 1 base; nucleotides not matched to a gene: 3. The CDR3 is made up of 15 amino acids. From germline, CDR1 is MNHNS and CDR2 SASEGT. This CDR3 reads CASSPTGGSNQPQHF. The CDR3 nucleotides are TGTGCCAGCAGTCCAACAGGGGGCAGCAATCAGCCCCAGCATTTT.

This clone was found a few times. The CDR3 DNA sequence: TGTGCCAGCAGCGCCCGGACTAGCGGACGCACAGATACGCAGTATTTT. Translated, it gives CASSARTSGRTDTQYF. The V call is TRBV7-9, the J call TRBJ2-3, with 10 bases fitting TRBD2. Germline V CDR1 and CDR2: SEHNR, FQNEAQ (reference sequence). The length of the CDR3 is 16 residues. V was clipped by 5 bases and J by 1 base; unmatched bases: 6. Together with reference TRBV7-9 and TRBJ2-3, the CDR3 gives the full variable domain: DTGVSQNPRHKITKRGQNVTFRCDPISEHNRLYWYRQTLGQGPEFLTYFQNEAQLEKSRLLSDRFSAERPKGSFSTLEIQRTEQGDSAMYLCASSARTSGRTDTQYFGPGTRLTVL.

This clone was seen more than once but under ten times. CDR3 protein: CASSPGTNEKLFF. The CDR3 DNA sequence: TGTGCCAGCTCACCCGGGACAAATGAAAAACTGTTTTTT. The V and J genes are TRBV18 and TRBJ1-4, with a possible D match to TRBD1 (6 bases). The CDR3 loop spans 13 amino acids. The ends were cut back, 3 bases at V and 5 bases at J, with 7 bases in the middle. Germline V gene lookup returns CDR1 KGHSH and CDR2 LQKENI.

This clone was detected only a few times. The CDR3 nucleotides are TGCAGCGTCAGCCTGGACAGGGGCGGCGGTCAGCCCCAGCATTTT. It is translated as CSVSLDRGGGQPQHF. The V gene is TRBV29-1, the J gene TRBJ1-5; TRBD1 matches 9 bases. Germline CDR1 and CDR2: SQVTM and ANQGSEA. V lost 6 bases and J lost 6; bases outside the gene matches: 12. The CDR3 sequence is 15 residues long.

V is TRBV7-2 and J is TRBJ2-4, with 8 bases identical to TRBD2. V dropped 7 bases and J dropped 2; count of bases not matched to a gene: 4. The germline V gene encodes CDR1 SGHTA and CDR2 FQGNSA. This CDR3 region has 14 residues. The CDR3 protein is CASTFSGTKNIQYF. In DNA, the CDR3 is TGTGCCAGCACCTTTAGCGGGACCAAAAACATTCAGTACTTC.

This clone was counted a few times. CDR3 bases: TGTGCCTGGGCTGATTTGGGGCTAGCGGATGAGTACGAGCAGTACTTC. This sequence encodes CAWADLGLADEYEQYF. J is TRBJ2-7 and V is TRBV30, with 7 nucleotides matching TRBD2. The CDR3 is 16 residues long. Germline CDR1 is GTSNPN and CDR2 is SVGIG (reference sequence). V trimming: 5 bases; J trimming: 4 bases; junction bases outside the gene matches: 17. Complete variable domain (other parts from reference TRBV30 and TRBJ2-7): SQTIHQWPATLVQPVGSPLSLECTVEGTSNPNLYWYRQAAGRGLQLLFYSVGIGQISSEVPQNLSASRPQDRQFILSSKKLLLSDSGFYLCAWADLGLADEYEQYFGPGTRLTVT.

The chain uses TRBV9 and TRBJ2-3; 12 bases fit TRBD2. The V gene end was trimmed by 3 bases and the J gene end by 3 bases; junction bases not matched to a gene: 5. Germline V CDR1 and CDR2: SGDLS, YYNGEE. The CDR3 totals 16 residues. The CDR3 region is CASSEGTSGLTDTQYF. As DNA, the CDR3 is TGTGCCAGCAGCGAGGGGACTAGCGGGCTAACAGATACGCAGTATTTT.

This clone occurred a few times. J is TRBJ2-7 and V is TRBV18, with 10 bases fitting TRBD1. CDR3 length: 15 amino acids. With V trimmed by 6 bases and J by 3 bases, 8 bases remained unmatched. Germline V CDR1 and CDR2: KGHSH, LQKENI. This chain's CDR3 is CASSPAGQGSYEQYF. The CDR3 bases are TGTGCCAGCTCCCCAGCGGGACAGGGGAGCTACGAGCAGTACTTC.

This clone was seen only a few times. J is TRBJ2-1 and V is TRBV5-6; a weak D match, TRBD1 (6 bases). The length of the CDR3 is 13 residues. In germline, CDR1 is SGHDT, CDR2 YYEEEE. Trimming left V 2 bases short and J 4 bases short, with 7 bases between. The chain's CDR3 is CASSFGQYNEQFF. The CDR3 DNA is TGTGCCAGCAGCTTCGGACAGTACAATGAGCAGTTCTTC.